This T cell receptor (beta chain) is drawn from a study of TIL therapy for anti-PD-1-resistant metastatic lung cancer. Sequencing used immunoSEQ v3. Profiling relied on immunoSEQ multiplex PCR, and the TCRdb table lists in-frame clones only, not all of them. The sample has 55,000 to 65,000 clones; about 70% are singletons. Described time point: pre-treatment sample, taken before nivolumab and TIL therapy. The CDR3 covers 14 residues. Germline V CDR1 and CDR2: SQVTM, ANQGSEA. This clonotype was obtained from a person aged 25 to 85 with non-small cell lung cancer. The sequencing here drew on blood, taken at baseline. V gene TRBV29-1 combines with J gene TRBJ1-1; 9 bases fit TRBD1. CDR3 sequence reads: CSIRQGQGNTEAFF. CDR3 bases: TGCAGTATAAGACAGGGACAGGGGAACACTGAAGCTTTCTTT.